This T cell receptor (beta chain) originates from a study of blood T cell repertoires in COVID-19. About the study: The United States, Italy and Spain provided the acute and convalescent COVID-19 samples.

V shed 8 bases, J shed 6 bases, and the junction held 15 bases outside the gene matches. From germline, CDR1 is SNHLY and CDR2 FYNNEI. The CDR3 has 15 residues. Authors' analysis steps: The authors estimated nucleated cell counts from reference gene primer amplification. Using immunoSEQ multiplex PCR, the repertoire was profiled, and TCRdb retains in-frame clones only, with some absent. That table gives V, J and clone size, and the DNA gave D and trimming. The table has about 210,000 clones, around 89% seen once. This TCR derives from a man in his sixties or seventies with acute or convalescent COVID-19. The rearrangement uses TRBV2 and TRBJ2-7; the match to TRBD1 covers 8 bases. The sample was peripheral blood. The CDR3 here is CASEEIGQGVSEQYF. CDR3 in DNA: TGTGCCAGCGAGGAGATCGGACAGGGTGTTTCCGAGCAGTACTTC.